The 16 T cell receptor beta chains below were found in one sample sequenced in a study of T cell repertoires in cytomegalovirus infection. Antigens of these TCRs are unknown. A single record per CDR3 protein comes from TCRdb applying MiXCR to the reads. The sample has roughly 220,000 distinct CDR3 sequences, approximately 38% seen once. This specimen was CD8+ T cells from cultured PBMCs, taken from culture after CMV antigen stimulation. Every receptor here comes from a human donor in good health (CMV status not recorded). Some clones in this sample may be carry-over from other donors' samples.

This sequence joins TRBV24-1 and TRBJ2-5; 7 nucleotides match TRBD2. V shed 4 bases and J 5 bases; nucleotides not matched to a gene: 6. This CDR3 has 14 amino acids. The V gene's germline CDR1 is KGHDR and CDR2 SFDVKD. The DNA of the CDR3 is TGTGCCACCAGTGACCCGCTAGCGGACGAGACCCAGTACTTC. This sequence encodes CATSDPLADETQYF.

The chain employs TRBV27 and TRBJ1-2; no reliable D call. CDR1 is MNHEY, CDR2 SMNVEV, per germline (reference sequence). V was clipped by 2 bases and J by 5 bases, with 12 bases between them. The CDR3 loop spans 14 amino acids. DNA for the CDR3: TGTGCCAGCAGTTTAGGTCCCGCATCGTATGGCTACACCTTC. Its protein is CASSLGPASYGYTF.

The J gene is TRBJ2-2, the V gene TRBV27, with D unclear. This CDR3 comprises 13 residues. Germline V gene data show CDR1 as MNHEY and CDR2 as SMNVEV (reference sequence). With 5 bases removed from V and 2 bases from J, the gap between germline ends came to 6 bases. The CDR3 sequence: CASSLSNTGELFF. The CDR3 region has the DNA TGTGCCAGCAGTCTCAGTAACACCGGGGAGCTGTTTTTT.

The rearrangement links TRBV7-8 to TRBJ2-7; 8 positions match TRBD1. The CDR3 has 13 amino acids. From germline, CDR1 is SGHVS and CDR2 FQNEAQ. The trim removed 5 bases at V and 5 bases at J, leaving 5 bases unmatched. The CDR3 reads CASSDRGVHEQYF. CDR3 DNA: TGTGCCAGCAGCGACAGGGGTGTCCACGAGCAGTACTTC.

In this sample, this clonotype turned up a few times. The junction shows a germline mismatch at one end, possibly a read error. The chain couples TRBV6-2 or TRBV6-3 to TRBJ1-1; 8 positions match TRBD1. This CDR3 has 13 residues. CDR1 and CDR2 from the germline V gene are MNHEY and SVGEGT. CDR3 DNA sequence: TGTGCCAGCAGCCTCTTCCGGGACAGGCTAACAGACTTT. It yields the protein CASSLFRDRLTDF.

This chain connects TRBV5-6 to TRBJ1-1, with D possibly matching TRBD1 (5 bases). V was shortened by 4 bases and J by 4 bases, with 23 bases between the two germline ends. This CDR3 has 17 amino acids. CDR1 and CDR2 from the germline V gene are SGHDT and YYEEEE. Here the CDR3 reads CASSPYPGRQFSTEAFF. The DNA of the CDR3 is TGTGCCAGCAGCCCCTACCCGGGACGGCAATTTAGCACTGAAGCTTTCTTT. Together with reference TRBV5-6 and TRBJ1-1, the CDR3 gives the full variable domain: DAGVTQSPTHLIKTRGQQVTLRCSPKSGHDTVSWYQQALGQGPQFIFQYYEEEERQRGNFPDRFSGHQFPNYSSELNVNALLLGDSALYLCASSPYPGRQFSTEAFFGQGTRLTVV.

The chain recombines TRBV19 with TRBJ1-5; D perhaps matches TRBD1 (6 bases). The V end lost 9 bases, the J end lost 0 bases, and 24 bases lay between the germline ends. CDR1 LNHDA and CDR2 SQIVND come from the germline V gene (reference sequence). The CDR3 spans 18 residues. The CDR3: CASNSPYGGSHSNQPQHF. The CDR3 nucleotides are TGTGCCAGCAACTCCCCTTATGGGGGCTCCCATAGCAATCAGCCCCAGCATTTT.

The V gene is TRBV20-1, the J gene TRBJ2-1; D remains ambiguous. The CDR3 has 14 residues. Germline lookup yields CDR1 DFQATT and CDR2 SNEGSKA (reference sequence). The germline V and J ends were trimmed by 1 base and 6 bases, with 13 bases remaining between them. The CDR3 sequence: CSARGAVTSNEQFF. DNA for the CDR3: TGCAGTGCTAGAGGGGCAGTTACAAGCAATGAGCAGTTCTTC.

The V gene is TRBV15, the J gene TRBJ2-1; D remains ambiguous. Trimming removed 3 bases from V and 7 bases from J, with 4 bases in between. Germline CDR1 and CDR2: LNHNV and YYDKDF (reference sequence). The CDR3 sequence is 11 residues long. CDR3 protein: CATSRGNEQFF. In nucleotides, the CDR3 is TGTGCCACCAGCAGGGGGAATGAGCAGTTCTTC. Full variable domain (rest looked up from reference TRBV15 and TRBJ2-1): DAMVIQNPRYQVTQFGKPVTLSCSQTLNHNVMYWYQQKSSQAPKLLFHYYDKDFNNEADTPDNFQSRRPNTSFCFLDIRSPGLGDTAMYLCATSRGNEQFFGPGTRLTVL.

This chain's CDR3 is CASSRGGPMNTEAFF. For the CDR3, the DNA is TGTGCCAGTAGCCGGGGTGGACCCATGAACACTGAAGCTTTCTTT. The chain is built from TRBV19 and TRBJ1-1, with D unresolved. From germline, CDR1 is LNHDA and CDR2 SQIVND (reference sequence). The CDR3 length is 15 residues. The ends were cut back, 6 bases at V and 0 bases at J, with 14 bases in the middle.

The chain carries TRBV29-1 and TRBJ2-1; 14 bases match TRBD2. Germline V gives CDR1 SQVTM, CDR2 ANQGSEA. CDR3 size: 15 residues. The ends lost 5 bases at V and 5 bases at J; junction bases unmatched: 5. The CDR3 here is CSVPGLAGDHNEQFF. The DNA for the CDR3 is TGCAGCGTTCCGGGACTAGCGGGAGACCACAATGAGCAGTTCTTC.

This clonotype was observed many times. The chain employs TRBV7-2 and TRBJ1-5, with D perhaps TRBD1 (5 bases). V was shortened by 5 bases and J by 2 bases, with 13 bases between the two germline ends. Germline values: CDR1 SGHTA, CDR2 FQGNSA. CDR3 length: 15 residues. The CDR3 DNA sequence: TGTGCCAGCAGCCCTGGTCGGGGGGGCAATCAGCCCCAGCATTTT. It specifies CASSPGRGGNQPQHF.

The CDR3 region is CASSLDWRTGQTEAFF. CDR3 nucleotide sequence: TGTGCCAGCAGCTTAGATTGGCGGACAGGGCAAACTGAAGCTTTCTTT. This sequence joins TRBV11-2 and TRBJ1-1, with 8 bases lining up with TRBD1. The V and J ends lost 0 bases and 5 bases, in that order; junction bases with no gene match: 8. The CDR3 has 16 amino acids. Germline V gene data show CDR1 as SGHAT and CDR2 as FQNNGV.

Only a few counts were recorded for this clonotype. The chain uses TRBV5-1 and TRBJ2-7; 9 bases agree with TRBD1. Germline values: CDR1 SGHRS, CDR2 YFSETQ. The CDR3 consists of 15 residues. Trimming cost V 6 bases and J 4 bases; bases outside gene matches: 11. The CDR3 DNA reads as TGCGCCAGCAACCTCGGACAGGGGTCTCTATACGAGCAGTACTTC. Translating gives CASNLGQGSLYEQYF.

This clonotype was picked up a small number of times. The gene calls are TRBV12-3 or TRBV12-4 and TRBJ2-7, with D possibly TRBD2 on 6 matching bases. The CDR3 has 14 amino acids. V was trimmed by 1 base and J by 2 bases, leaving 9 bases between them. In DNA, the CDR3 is TGTGCCAGCAGTTTAGGTGGGGGGACCTACGAGCAGTACTTC. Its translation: CASSLGGGTYEQYF.

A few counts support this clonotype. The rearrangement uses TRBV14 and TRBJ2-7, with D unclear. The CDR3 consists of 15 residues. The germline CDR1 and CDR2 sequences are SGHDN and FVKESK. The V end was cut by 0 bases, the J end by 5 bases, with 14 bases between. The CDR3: CASSQDPITIHEQYF. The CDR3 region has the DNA TGTGCCAGCAGCCAAGATCCCATCACTATCCACGAGCAGTACTTC.